The source of this T cell receptor (beta chain) is a study of post-analysis software for immune sequencing data. Unique molecular identifiers were present in the TCR beta cDNA libraries. TCRdb called the PCR reads again in MiXCR, with one record for every CDR3 protein. Among about 500,000 distinct CDR3 sequences listed, around 40% were seen once. Specimen: blood. The clonotype comes from a girl between 10 and 17 years old with multiple sclerosis.

DNA of the CDR3: TGTGCCAGCAGTTCAGTAAATCAGCCCCAGCATTTT. Its translation is CASSSVNQPQHF. V usage is TRBV6-5 and J usage is TRBJ1-5; D remains ambiguous. The CDR3 covers 12 residues. Germline V gene data show CDR1 as MNHEY and CDR2 as SVGAGI. V was cut by 4 bases and J by 4 bases, with 5 bases left in between.